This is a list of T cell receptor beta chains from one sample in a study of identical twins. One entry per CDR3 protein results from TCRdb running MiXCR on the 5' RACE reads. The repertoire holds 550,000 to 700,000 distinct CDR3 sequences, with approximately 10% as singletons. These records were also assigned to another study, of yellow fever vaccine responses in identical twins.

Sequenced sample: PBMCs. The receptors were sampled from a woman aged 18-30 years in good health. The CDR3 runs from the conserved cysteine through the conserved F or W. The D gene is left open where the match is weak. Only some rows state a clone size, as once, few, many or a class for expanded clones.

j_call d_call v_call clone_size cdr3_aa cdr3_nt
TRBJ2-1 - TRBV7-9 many CASSLGLDTSSYNEQFF TGTGCCAGCAGCTTAGGCCTAGACACCTCCTCCTACAATGAGCAGTTCTTC
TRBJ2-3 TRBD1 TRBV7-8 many CASSWDRDTDTQYF TGTGCCAGCAGCTGGGACAGGGACACAGATACGCAGTATTTT
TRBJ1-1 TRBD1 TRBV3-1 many CASSQGQGNTEAFF TGTGCCAGCAGCCAAGGACAGGGGAACACTGAAGCTTTCTTT
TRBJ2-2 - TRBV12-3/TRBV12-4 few CASSENRVFTGELFF TGTGCCAGCAGCGAAAACAGGGTTTTCACCGGGGAGCTGTTTTTT
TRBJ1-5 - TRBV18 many CASSQGRGSNQPQHF TGTGCCAGCTCGCAGGGGAGGGGCAGCAATCAGCCCCAGCATTTT
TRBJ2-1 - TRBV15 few CATSRVNSGSDEQFF TGTGCCACCAGCAGAGTTAATAGCGGCAGCGATGAGCAGTTCTTC
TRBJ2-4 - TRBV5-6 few CASSLGSRSENIQYF TGTGCCAGCAGCTTGGGGTCAAGGTCAGAAAACATTCAGTACTTC
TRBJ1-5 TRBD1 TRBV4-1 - CASSELTGGPANQPQHF TGCGCCAGCAGCGAACTTACAGGGGGCCCCGCCAATCAGCCCCAGCATTTT
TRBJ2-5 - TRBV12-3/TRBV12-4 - CASTLGELQETQYF TGTGCCAGCACCCTCGGGGAGCTCCAAGAGACCCAGTACTTC
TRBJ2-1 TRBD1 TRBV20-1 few CSARIAQGAWNEQFF TGCAGTGCTAGAATCGCACAGGGGGCATGGAATGAGCAGTTCTTC
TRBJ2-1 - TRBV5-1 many CASSLEQGYYNEQFF TGCGCCAGCAGCTTGGAACAGGGCTACTACAATGAGCAGTTCTTC
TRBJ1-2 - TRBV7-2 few CASSLLPRAYGYTF TGTGCCAGCAGCTTACTTCCCAGGGCCTATGGCTACACCTTC
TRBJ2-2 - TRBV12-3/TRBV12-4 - CASSFSRGGMTGELFF TGTGCCAGCAGTTTCTCAAGGGGGGGAATGACCGGGGAGCTGTTTTTT
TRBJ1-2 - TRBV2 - CASSEGKLNYGYTF TGTGCCAGCAGTGAGGGAAAACTAAACTATGGCTACACCTTC
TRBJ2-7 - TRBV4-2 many CASSQDLGAYEQYF TGTGCCAGCAGCCAAGATTTAGGTGCCTACGAGCAGTACTTC
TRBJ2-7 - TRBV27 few CASSFAWVGHEQYF TGTGCCAGCAGTTTCGCATGGGTGGGTCACGAGCAGTACTTC
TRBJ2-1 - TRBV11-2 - CASSLDSVSVQFF TGTGCCAGCAGCTTAGATTCTGTATCGGTGCAGTTCTTC
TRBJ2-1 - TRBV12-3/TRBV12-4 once CASSFGDRETYNEQFF TGTGCCAGCAGTTTCGGGGACCGGGAAACCTACAATGAGCAGTTCTTC
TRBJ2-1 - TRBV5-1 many CASSSNPQEHEQFF TGCGCCAGCAGCTCGAATCCACAGGAACATGAGCAGTTCTTC
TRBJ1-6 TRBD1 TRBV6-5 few CASSYQGGVSPLHF TGTGCCAGCAGTTACCAGGGGGGGGTTTCACCCCTCCACTTT
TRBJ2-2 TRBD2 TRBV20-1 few CSARAYLAGGDTGELFF TGCAGTGCTAGAGCGTACCTAGCGGGAGGCGACACCGGGGAGCTGTTTTTT
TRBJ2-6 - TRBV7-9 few CASSLSSNSGANVLTF TGTGCCAGCAGCTTATCAAGTAACTCTGGGGCCAACGTCCTGACTTTC
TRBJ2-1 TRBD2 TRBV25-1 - CASIEAGGHPSGQFF TGTGCCAGCATCGAGGCGGGAGGCCACCCGTCGGGGCAGTTCTTC
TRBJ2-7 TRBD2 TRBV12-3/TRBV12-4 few CASTRPSGRYEQYF TGTGCCAGCACCCGTCCTAGCGGGAGGTACGAGCAGTACTTC
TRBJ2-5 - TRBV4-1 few CASSQIRGGYF TGCGCCAGCAGCCAAATTCGCGGTGGGTACTTC
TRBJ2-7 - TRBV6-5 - CASSYSVVPYEQYF TGTGCCAGCAGTTACTCCGTGGTCCCCTACGAGCAGTACTTC
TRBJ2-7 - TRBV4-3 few CASSQDRTAHYEQYF TGCGCCAGCAGCCAAGATAGGACAGCCCACTACGAGCAGTACTTC
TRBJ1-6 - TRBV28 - CASGTLNSPLHF TGTGCCAGCGGGACTTTAAATTCACCCCTCCACTTT
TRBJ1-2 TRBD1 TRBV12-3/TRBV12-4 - CASTGAGQVNYGYTF TGTGCCAGCACCGGCGCGGGACAGGTTAACTATGGCTACACCTTC
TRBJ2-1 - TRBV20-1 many CSAAMGSYNEQFF TGCAGTGCTGCCATGGGGTCCTACAATGAGCAGTTCTTC
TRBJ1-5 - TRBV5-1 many CASSLFGEGNQPQHF TGCGCCAGCAGCTTATTCGGGGAAGGCAATCAGCCCCAGCATTTT
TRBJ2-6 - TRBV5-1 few CASSIQGGFSGANVLTF TGCGCCAGCAGCATACAGGGTGGATTCTCTGGGGCCAACGTCCTGACTTTC